The present T cell receptor beta chain was sequenced within a study of vaccination effects on CD4 cells after COVID-19. Following culture for more than 9 days, CD4+ T cells were isolated. A word on this clone: The antigen is unknown.

Trimming cost V 3 bases and J 2 bases, with 10 bases left between them. This CDR3 spans 14 amino acids. CDR1 is LGHDT and CDR2 is YNNKEL in the germline V gene (reference sequence). Only in-frame clones appear in the TCRdb table, and some are missing; sequencing was by immunoSEQ multiplex PCR. The data show 20,000 to 25,000 clones, with around 69% seen just once and 11% held by the top ten. Sequenced here: CD4+ T cells from PBMCs cultured without peptide, sampled before COVID-19 vaccination. This receptor was identified in a human donor who received a COVID-19 vaccine. The gene calls are TRBV3-1 (or the pseudogene TRBV3-2) and TRBJ1-1, with D possibly TRBD1 on 5 matching bases. CDR3 in amino acids: CASSQEGRNTEAFF. CDR3 coding DNA: TGTGCCAGCAGCCAGGAGGGGAGAAACACTGAAGCTTTCTTT.